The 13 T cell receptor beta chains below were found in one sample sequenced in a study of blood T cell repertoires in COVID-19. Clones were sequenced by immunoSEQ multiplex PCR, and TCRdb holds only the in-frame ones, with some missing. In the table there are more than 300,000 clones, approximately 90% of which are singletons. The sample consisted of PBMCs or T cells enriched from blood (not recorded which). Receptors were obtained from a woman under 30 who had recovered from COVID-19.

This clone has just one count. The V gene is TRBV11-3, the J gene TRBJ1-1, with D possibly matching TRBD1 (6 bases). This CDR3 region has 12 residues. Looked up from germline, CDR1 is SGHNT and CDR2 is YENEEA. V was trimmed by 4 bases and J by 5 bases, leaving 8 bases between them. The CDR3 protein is CASSSRGTEAFF. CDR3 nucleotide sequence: TGTGCCAGCAGCTCCAGGGGTACTGAAGCTTTCTTT.

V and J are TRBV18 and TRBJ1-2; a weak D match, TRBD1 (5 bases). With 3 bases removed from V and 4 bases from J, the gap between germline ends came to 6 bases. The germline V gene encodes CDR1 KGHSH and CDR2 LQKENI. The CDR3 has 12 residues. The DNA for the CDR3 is TGTGCCAGCTCACCCGACAGCTATGGCTACACCTTC. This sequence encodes CASSPDSYGYTF. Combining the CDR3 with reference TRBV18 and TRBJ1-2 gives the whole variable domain NAGVMQNPRHLVRRRGQEARLRCSPMKGHSHVYWYRQLPEEGLKFMVYLQKENIIDESGMPKERFSAEFPKEGPSILRIQQVVRGDSAAYFCASSPDSYGYTFGSGTRLTVV.

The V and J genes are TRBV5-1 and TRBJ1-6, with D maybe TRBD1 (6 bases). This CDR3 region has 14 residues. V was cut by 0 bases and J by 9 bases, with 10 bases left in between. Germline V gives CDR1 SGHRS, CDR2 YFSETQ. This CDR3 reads CASSLETGTSPLHF. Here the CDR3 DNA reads TGCGCCAGCAGCTTGGAAACAGGGACTTCACCCCTCCACTTT.

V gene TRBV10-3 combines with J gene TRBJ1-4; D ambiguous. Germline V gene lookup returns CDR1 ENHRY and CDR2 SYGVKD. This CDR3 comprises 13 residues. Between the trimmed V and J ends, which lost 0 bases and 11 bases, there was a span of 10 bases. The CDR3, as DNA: TGTGCCATCAGTGAGTCCACGGGTGGGAAACTGTTTTTT. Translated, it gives CAISESTGGKLFF.

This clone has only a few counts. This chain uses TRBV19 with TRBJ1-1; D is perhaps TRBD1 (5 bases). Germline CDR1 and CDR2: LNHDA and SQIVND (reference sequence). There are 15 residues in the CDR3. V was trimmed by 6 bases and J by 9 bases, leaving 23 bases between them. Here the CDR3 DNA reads TGTGCCAGTAGAGAAGATCCGGGGGGGAGGCAGCAAGCTTTCTTT. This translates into CASREDPGGRQQAFF.

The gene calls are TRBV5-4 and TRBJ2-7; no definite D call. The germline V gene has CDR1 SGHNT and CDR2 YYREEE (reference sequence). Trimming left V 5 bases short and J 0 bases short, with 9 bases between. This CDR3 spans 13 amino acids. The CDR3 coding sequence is TGTGCCAGCAGTTCCTACGACTCCTACGAGCAGTACTTC. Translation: CASSSYDSYEQYF.

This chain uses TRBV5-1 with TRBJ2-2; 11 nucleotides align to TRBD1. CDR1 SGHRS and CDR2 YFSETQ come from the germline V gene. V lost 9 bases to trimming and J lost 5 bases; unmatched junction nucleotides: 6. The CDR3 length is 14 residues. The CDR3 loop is CATAGTGGTGELFF. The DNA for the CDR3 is TGCGCCACCGCCGGGACAGGGGGAACCGGGGAGCTGTTTTTT. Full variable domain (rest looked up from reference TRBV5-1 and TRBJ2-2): KAGVTQTPRYLIKTRGQQVTLSCSPISGHRSVSWYQQTPGQGLQFLFEYFSETQRNKGNFPGRFSGRQFSNSRSEMNVSTLELGDSALYLCATAGTGGTGELFFGEGSRLTVL.

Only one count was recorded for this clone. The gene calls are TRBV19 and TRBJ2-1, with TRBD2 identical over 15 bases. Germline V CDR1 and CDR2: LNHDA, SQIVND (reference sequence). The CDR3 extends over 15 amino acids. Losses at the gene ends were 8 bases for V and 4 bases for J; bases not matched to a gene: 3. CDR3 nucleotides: TGTGCCAGTGGACTAGCGGGAGGGGGTTACAATGAGCAGTTCTTC. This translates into CASGLAGGGYNEQFF.

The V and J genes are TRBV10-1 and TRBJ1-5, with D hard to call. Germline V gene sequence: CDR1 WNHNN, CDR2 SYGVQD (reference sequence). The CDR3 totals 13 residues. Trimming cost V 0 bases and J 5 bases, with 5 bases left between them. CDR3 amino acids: CASSESPDQPQHF. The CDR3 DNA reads TGCGCCAGCAGTGAGTCACCGGATCAGCCCCAGCATTTT.

In DNA, the CDR3 is TGTGCCAGCAGTGGGGGCCCGAGGGGAAACACCATATATTTT. It translates to CASSGGPRGNTIYF. The rearrangement joins TRBV2 to TRBJ1-3; possibly TRBD1 for D (5 bases). Per the germline V gene, CDR1 is SNHLY and CDR2 is FYNNEI. Deletions cut 4 bases from V and 4 bases from J, with 11 bases between. There are 14 residues in the CDR3.

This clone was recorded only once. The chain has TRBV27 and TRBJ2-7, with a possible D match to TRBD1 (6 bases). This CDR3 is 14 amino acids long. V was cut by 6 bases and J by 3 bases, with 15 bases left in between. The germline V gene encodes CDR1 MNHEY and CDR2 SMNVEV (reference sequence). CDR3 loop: CASSDRDKDYEQYF. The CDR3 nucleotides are TGTGCCAGCAGCGATCGGGACAAAGACTACGAGCAGTACTTC.

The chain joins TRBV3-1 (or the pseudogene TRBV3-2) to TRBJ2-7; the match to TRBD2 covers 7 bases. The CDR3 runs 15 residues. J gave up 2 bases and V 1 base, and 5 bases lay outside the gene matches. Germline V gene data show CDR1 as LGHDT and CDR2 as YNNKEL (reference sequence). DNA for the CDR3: TGTGCCAGCAGCCAAGCTTGGGACTATACCTACGAGCAGTACTTC. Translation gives CASSQAWDYTYEQYF.

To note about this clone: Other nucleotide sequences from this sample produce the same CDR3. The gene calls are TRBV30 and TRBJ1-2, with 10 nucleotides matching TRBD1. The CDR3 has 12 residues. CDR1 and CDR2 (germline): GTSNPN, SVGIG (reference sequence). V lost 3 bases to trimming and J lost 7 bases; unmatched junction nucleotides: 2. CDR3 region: CAWSGQGGGYTF. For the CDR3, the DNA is TGTGCCTGGAGCGGACAGGGGGGTGGCTACACCTTC.